This T cell receptor beta chain originates from a study of blood T cell repertoires in COVID-19. Turning to the study itself: The samples span acute and convalescent COVID-19 from the United States, Italy and Spain.

Sequencing was performed with immunoSEQ multiplex PCR; in TCRdb, only in-frame clones are kept and a portion is missing. The sample holds about 430,000 clones, around nine tenths seen once. The germline gives CDR1 LGHDT, CDR2 YNNKEL (reference sequence). The CDR3 contains 16 residues. V lost 3 bases and J lost 5; bases outside the gene matches: 9. This clone has a single count. Participants classified as exposed had met a COVID-19 case within 2 weeks before study entry. The specimen was PBMCs or T cells enriched from blood (not recorded which). The chain uses TRBV3-1 (or the pseudogene TRBV3-2) and TRBJ1-4, with 7 bases that match TRBD1. This receptor was taken from a woman between 18 and 30 years old who had been exposed to COVID-19. The CDR3 sequence: CASSQRRQGLNEKLFF. The CDR3, as DNA: TGTGCCAGCAGCCAGCGGCGACAGGGCCTAAATGAAAAACTGTTTTTT.